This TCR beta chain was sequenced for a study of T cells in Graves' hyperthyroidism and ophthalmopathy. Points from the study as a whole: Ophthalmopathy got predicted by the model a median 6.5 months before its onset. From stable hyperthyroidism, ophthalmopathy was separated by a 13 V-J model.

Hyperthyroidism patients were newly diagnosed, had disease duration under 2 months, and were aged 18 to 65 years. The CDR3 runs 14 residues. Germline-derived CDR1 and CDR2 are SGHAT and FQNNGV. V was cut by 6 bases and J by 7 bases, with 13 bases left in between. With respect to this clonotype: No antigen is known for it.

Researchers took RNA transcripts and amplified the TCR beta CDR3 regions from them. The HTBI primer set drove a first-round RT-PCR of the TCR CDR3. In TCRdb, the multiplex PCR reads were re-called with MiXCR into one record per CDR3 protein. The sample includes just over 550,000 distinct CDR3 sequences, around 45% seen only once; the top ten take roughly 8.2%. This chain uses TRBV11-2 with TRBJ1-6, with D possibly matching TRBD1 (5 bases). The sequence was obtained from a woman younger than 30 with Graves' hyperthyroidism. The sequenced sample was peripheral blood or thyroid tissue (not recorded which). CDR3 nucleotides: TGTGCCAGCAGAGATCCGGGGGGAAATTCACCCCTCCACTTT. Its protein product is CASRDPGGNSPLHF.